This T cell receptor beta chain was obtained from a study of shared clonotypes between healthy human individuals. On the study more broadly: The plates for each donor numbered three CD4 naive, three CD4 memory, two CD8 naive and one CD8 memory. Overall study findings and caveats: Sampling was confined to blood; repertoires within tissues likely differ. Sequencing depth was expected to affect clonotype sharing among donors.

As to this clone: Antigen: not known.

Germline loops: CDR1 SGHNT, CDR2 YYREEE (reference sequence). V was trimmed by 7 bases and J by 2 bases, leaving 13 bases between them. The CDR3 covers 14 residues. Sorted-subset replicate PCR reactions were performed with 200 ng DNA, corresponding to tens of thousands of T cell genomes. Produced via immunoSEQ multiplex PCR; TCRdb's table is partial and in-frame only. The data contain about 1 million clones, about three quarters of them singletons. The receptor was isolated from a man aged 18-30 years in good health. Material: memory CD4+ T cells sorted from blood. The subset was: CD45RA-negative fraction. The chain joins TRBV5-4 to TRBJ1-3; possibly TRBD1 for D (5 bases). For the CDR3, the DNA is TGTGCCAGCTCGGCCTCGGGGGCTGGAAACACCATATATTTT. It specifies CASSASGAGNTIYF.